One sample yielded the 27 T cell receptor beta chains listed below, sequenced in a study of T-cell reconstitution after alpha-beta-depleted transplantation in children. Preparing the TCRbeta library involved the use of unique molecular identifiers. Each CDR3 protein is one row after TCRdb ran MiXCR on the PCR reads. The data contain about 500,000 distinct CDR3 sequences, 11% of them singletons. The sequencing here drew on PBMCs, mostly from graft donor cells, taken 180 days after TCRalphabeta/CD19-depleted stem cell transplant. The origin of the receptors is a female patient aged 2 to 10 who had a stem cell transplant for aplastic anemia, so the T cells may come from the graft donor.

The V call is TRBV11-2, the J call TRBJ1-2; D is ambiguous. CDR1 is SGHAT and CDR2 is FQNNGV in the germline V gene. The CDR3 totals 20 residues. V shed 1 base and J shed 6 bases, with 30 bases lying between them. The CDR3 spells CASSLGPAWATRPQLNGYTF. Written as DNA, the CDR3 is TGTGCCAGCAGCTTAGGCCCCGCTTGGGCCACCAGGCCCCAGCTGAATGGCTACACCTTC. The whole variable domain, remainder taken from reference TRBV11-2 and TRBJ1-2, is EAGVAQSPRYKIIEKRQSVAFWCNPISGHATLYWYQQILGQGPKLLIQFQNNGVVDDSQLPKDRFSAERLKGVDSTLKIQPAKLEDSAVYLCASSLGPAWATRPQLNGYTFGSGTRLTVV.

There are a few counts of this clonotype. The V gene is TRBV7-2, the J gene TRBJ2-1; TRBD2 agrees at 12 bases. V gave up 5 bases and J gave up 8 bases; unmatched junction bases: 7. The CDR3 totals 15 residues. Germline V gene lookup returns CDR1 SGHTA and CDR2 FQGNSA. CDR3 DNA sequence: TGTGCCAGCAGCCAGACTAGCGGGAGTTTTGATGAGCAGTTCTTC. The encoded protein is CASSQTSGSFDEQFF.

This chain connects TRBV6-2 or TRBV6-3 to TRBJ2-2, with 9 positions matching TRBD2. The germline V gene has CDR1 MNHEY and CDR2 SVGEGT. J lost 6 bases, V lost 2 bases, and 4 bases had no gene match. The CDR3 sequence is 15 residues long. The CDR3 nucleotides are TGTGCCAGCAGTTACGTGACTAGCGGCCCCGGGGAGCTGTTTTTT. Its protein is CASSYVTSGPGELFF.

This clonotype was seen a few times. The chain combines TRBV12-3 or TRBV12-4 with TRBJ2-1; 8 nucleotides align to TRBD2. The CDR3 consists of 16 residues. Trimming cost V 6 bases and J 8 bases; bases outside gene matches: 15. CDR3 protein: CASRLDSSGHRDEQFF. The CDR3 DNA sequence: TGTGCCAGCAGGCTCGACTCTAGCGGGCATCGCGATGAGCAGTTCTTC.

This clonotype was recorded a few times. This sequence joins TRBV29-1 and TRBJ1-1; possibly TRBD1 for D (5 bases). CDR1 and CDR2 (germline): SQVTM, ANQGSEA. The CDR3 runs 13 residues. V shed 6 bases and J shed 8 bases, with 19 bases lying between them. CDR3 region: CSVVRRGLREAFF. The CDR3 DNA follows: TGCAGCGTCGTAAGACGGGGACTCAGGGAAGCTTTCTTT.

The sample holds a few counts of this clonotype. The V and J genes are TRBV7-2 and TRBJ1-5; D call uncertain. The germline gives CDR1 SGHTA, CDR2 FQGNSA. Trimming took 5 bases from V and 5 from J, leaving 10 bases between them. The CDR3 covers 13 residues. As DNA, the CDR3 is TGTGCCAGCAGCATTCAACGGGATCAGCCCCAGCATTTT. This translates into CASSIQRDQPQHF. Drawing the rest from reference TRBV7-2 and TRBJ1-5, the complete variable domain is GAGVSQSPSNKVTEKGKDVELRCDPISGHTALYWYRQSLGQGLEFLIYFQGNSAPDKSGLPSDRFSAERTGGSVSTLTIQRTQQEDSAVYLCASSIQRDQPQHFGDGTRLSIL.

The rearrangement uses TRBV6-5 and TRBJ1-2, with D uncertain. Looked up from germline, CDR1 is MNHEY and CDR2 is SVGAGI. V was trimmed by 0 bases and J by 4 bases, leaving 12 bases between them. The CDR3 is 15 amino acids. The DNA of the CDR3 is TGTGCCAGCAGTTACTCGAAATTCCTCTCCTATGGCTACACCTTC. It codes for CASSYSKFLSYGYTF.

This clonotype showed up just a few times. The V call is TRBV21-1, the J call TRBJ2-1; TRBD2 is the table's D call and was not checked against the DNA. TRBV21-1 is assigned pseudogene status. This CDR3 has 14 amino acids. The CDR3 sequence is CASPTSGAYNEQFF. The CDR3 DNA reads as TGTGCCAGCCCGACTAGCGGAGCCTACAATGAGCAGTTCTTC.

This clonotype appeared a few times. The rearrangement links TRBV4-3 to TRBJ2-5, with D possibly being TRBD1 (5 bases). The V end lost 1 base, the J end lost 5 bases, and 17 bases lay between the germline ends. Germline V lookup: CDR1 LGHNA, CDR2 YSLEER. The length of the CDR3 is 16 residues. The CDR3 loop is CASSQVGQGSRETQYF. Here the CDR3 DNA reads TGCGCCAGCAGCCAAGTAGGTCAGGGAAGCCGCGAGACCCAGTACTTC.

CDR3 residues: CASSTQGNEQFF. CDR3 sequence (DNA): TGTGCCAGCAGTACTCAGGGCAATGAGCAGTTCTTC. The genes are TRBV6-5 and TRBJ2-1; TRBD1 is a possible D gene (5 bases). CDR3 length equals 12 residues. The V gene's germline CDR1 is MNHEY and CDR2 SVGAGI. Trimming took off 5 bases at V and 6 bases at J, with 8 bases between the two ends.

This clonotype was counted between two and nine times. The chain's CDR3 is CSVTGRVRTGREYEQYF. CDR3 coding DNA: TGCAGCGTGACTGGGCGTGTTCGGACAGGGAGAGAGTACGAGCAGTACTTC. The rearrangement links TRBV29-1 to TRBJ2-7; TRBD1 matches 8 bases. Germline lookup yields CDR1 SQVTM and CDR2 ANQGSEA. There are 17 residues in the CDR3. Trimming removed 6 bases from V and 4 bases from J; junction bases left unmatched: 20.

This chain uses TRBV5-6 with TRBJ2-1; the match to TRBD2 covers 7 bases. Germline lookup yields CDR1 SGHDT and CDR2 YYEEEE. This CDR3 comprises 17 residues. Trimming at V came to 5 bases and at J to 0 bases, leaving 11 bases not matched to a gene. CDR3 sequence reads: CASSFGASGGSYNEQFF. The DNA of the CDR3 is TGTGCCAGCAGTTTCGGTGCTAGCGGAGGCTCCTACAATGAGCAGTTCTTC. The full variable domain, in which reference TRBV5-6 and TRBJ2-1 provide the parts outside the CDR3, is DAGVTQSPTHLIKTRGQQVTLRCSPKSGHDTVSWYQQALGQGPQFIFQYYEEEERQRGNFPDRFSGHQFPNYSSELNVNALLLGDSALYLCASSFGASGGSYNEQFFGPGTRLTVL.

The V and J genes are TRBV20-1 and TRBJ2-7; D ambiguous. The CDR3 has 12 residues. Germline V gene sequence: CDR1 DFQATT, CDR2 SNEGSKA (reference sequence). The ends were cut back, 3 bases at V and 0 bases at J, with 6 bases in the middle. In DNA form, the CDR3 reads TGCAGTGCTAGTGCTCCCTCCTACGAGCAGTACTTC. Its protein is CSASAPSYEQYF.

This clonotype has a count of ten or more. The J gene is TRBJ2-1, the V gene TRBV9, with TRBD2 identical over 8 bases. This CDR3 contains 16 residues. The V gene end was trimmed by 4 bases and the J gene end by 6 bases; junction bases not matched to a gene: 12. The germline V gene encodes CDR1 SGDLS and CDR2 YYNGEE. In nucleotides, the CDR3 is TGTGCCAGCAGCCTAAGCCGGCTAGCGGGTCCCAATGAGCAGTTCTTC. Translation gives CASSLSRLAGPNEQFF.

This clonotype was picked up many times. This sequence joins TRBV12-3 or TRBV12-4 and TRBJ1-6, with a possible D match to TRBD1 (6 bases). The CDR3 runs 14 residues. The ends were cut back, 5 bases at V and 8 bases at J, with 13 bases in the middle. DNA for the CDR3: TGTGCCAGCAGTGACCGGGACATGGATTCACCCCTCCACTTT. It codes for CASSDRDMDSPLHF.

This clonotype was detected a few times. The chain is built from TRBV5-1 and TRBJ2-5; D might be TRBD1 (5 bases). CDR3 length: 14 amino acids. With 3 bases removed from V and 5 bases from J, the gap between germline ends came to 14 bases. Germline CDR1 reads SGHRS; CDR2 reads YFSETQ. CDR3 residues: CASSSLGVGETQYF. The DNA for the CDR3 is TGCGCCAGCAGCTCTCTAGGGGTCGGGGAGACCCAGTACTTC. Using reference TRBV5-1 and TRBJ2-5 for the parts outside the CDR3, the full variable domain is KAGVTQTPRYLIKTRGQQVTLSCSPISGHRSVSWYQQTPGQGLQFLFEYFSETQRNKGNFPGRFSGRQFSNSRSEMNVSTLELGDSALYLCASSSLGVGETQYFGPGTRLLVL.

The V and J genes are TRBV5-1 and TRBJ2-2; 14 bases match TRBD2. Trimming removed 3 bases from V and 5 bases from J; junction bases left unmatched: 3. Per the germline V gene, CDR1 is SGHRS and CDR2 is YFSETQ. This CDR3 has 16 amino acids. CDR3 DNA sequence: TGCGCCAGCAGCTGGGGGACTAGCGGGAGAACCGGGGAGCTGTTTTTT. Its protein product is CASSWGTSGRTGELFF.

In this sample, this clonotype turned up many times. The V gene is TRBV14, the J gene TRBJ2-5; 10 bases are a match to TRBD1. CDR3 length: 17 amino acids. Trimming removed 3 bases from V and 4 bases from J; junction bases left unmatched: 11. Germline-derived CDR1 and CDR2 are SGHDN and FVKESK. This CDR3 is CASSQIPWTGGGETQYF. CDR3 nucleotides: TGTGCCAGCAGCCAGATCCCTTGGACAGGGGGAGGAGAGACCCAGTACTTC.

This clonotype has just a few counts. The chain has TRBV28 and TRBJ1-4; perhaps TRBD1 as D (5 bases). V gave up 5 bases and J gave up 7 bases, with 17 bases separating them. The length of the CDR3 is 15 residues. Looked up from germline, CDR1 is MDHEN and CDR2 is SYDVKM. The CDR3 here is CASSLRREGSEKLFF. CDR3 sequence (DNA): TGTGCCAGCAGTCTCCGGCGGGAGGGGAGTGAAAAACTGTTTTTT.

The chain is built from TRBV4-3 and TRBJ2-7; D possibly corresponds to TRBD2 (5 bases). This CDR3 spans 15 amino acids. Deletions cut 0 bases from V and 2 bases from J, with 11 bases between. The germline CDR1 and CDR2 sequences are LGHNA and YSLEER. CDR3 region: CASSQEPGITYEQYF. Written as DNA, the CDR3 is TGCGCCAGCAGCCAAGAACCGGGGATAACCTACGAGCAGTACTTC.

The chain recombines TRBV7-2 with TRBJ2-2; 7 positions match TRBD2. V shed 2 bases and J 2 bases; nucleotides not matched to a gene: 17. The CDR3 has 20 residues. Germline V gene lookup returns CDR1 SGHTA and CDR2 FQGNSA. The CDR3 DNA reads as TGTGCCAGCAGCTTATTATCTAGCGGTTTGTTGGGGTCTAACACCGGGGAGCTGTTTTTT. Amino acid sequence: CASSLLSSGLLGSNTGELFF.

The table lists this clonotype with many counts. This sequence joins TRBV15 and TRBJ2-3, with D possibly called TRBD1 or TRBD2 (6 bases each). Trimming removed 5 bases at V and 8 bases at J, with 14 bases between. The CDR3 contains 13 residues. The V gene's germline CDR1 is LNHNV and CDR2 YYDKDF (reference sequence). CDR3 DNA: TGTGCCACCAGCGAAGAGGGGGGAGGTACGCAGTATTTT. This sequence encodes CATSEEGGGTQYF.

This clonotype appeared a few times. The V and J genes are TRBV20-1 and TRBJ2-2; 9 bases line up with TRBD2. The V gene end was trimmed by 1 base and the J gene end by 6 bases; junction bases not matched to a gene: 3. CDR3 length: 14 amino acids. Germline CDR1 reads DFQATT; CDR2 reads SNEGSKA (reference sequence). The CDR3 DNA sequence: TGCAGTGCTAGAGTACTAGCGGGTGCCGGGGAGCTGTTTTTT. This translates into CSARVLAGAGELFF.

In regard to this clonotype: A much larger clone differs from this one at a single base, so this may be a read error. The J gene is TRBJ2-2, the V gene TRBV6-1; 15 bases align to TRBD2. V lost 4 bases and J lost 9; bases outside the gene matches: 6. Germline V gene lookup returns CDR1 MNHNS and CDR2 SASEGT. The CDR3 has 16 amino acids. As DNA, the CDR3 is TGTGCCAGCAGTGGAGGGACTAGCGGGAGGTTCAGGGAGCTGTTTTTT. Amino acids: CASSGGTSGRFRELFF.

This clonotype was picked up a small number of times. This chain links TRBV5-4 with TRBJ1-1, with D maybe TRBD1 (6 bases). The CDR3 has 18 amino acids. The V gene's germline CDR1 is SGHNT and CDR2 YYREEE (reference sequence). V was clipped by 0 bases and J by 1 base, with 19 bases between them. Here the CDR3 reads CASSLGWGAPGTNTEAFF. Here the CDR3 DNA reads TGTGCCAGCAGCTTGGGGTGGGGGGCGCCGGGAACGAACACTGAAGCTTTCTTT.

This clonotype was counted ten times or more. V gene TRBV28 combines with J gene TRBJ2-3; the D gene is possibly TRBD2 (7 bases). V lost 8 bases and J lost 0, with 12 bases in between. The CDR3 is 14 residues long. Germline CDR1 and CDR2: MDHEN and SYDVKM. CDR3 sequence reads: CASGGGPSTDTQYF. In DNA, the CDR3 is TGTGCCAGCGGGGGGGGGCCCAGCACAGATACGCAGTATTTT.

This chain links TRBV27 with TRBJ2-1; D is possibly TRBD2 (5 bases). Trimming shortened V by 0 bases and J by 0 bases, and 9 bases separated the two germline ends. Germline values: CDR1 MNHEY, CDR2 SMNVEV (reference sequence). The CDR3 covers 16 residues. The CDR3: CASSLSGGHSYNEQFF. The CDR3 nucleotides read TGTGCCAGCAGTTTATCCGGCGGGCACTCCTACAATGAGCAGTTCTTC.